These 15 T cell receptor beta chains were all obtained from the same sample, sequenced in a study of blood T cell repertoires in COVID-19. Profiled with immunoSEQ multiplex PCR; TCRdb holds only in-frame clones, not every one. The profile shows some 100,000 clones, around 72% of them singletons. Sequencing was performed on peripheral blood. The receptor source for this set is a man aged 65 to 79 with COVID-19, enrolled during active disease.

J is TRBJ2-7 and V is TRBV27, with 8 nucleotides matching TRBD2. Germline V gene sequence: CDR1 MNHEY, CDR2 SMNVEV (reference sequence). The CDR3 extends over 16 amino acids. With 5 bases clipped from V and 7 bases from J, the junction kept 16 bases outside the gene matches. The CDR3 sequence: CASSRAPSGLGMEQYF. Written as DNA, the CDR3 is TGTGCCAGCAGTAGGGCACCCTCGGGACTAGGAATGGAGCAGTACTTC.

The rearrangement joins TRBV9 to TRBJ2-2; 8 positions agree with TRBD1. The CDR3 extends over 16 amino acids. Germline V gene lookup returns CDR1 SGDLS and CDR2 YYNGEE. Trimming removed 3 bases from V and 1 base from J; junction bases left unmatched: 5. CDR3 loop: CASSEGGQVNTGELFF. The CDR3 region has the DNA TGTGCCAGCAGCGAGGGGGGACAGGTGAACACCGGGGAGCTGTTTTTT.

The rearrangement joins TRBV4-3 to TRBJ2-1; 14 positions match TRBD2. The germline gives CDR1 LGHNA, CDR2 YSLEER. The CDR3 is 15 amino acids. J gave up 6 bases and V 4 bases, and 2 bases lay outside the gene matches. CDR3 nucleotides: TGCGCCAGCAGCCCAGGGACTAGCGGGAGCAATGAGCAGTTCTTC. It translates to CASSPGTSGSNEQFF.

The gene calls are TRBV5-6 and TRBJ2-7; a possible D gene is TRBD2 (6 bases). The CDR3 totals 15 residues. Germline V gene lookup returns CDR1 SGHDT and CDR2 YYEEEE. Trimming shortened V by 5 bases and J by 3 bases, and 18 bases separated the two germline ends. CDR3 amino acids: CASRNRAGALYEQYF. The CDR3 nucleotides read TGTGCCAGCAGAAATCGAGCGGGTGCCCTCTACGAGCAGTACTTC.

The V and J genes are TRBV5-4 and TRBJ2-1; D may be TRBD2 (6 bases). The V gene's germline CDR1 is SGHNT and CDR2 YYREEE (reference sequence). The CDR3 has 17 residues. Trimming stripped 4 bases from V and 6 bases from J, with 23 bases between. The CDR3 here is CASSGIISGPKGNEQFF. CDR3 in DNA: TGTGCCAGCAGCGGGATAATTAGCGGCCCGAAGGGCAATGAGCAGTTCTTC. Complete variable domain (other parts from reference TRBV5-4 and TRBJ2-1): ETGVTQSPTHLIKTRGQQVTLRCSSQSGHNTVSWYQQALGQGPQFIFQYYREEENGRGNFPPRFSGLQFPNYSSELNVNALELDDSALYLCASSGIISGPKGNEQFFGPGTRLTVL.

This rearrangement joins TRBV6-8 to TRBJ2-7; D remains ambiguous. Germline CDR1 is MNHGY and CDR2 is SAAAGT. Trimming took off 0 bases at V and 2 bases at J, with 26 bases between the two ends. CDR3 size: 20 residues. In DNA form, the CDR3 reads TGTGCCAGCAGTTACTCGAAGTCCCCGCGCCGCGCTATTTTGCCCTACGAGCAGTACTTC. Translating gives CASSYSKSPRRAILPYEQYF.

The chain has TRBV27 and TRBJ1-5; D possibly corresponds to TRBD1 (6 bases). Germline V lookup: CDR1 MNHEY, CDR2 SMNVEV (reference sequence). Trimming removed 1 base from V and 1 base from J, with 14 bases in between. The CDR3 extends over 17 amino acids. CDR3 DNA: TGTGCCAGCAGTTTATGGGGGCCTCCTGGGAGCAATCAGCCCCAGCATTTT. Translated: CASSLWGPPGSNQPQHF.

Only one count was recorded for this clone. V and J are TRBV27 and TRBJ2-3; a possible D gene is TRBD2 (6 bases). Germline CDR1 and CDR2: MNHEY and SMNVEV (reference sequence). V lost 5 bases and J 6 bases, leaving 12 bases between the germline ends. This CDR3 has 13 residues. CDR3 sequence: CASSPLARDTQYF. As DNA, the CDR3 is TGTGCCAGCAGTCCGCTAGCGCGGGATACGCAGTATTTT.

The rearrangement links TRBV30 to TRBJ2-1, with a weak D call TRBD2 (6 bases). The CDR3 sequence is 14 residues long. Trimming took 3 bases from V and 2 from J, leaving 11 bases between them. Germline CDR1 and CDR2: GTSNPN and SVGIG (reference sequence). CDR3 bases: TGTGCCTGGAGGGGGCGGGGCACCTACAATGAGCAGTTCTTC. This sequence encodes CAWRGRGTYNEQFF.

This sequence joins TRBV30 and TRBJ2-1; 13 bases match TRBD2. V dropped 2 bases and J dropped 8; count of bases not matched to a gene: 6. Looked up from germline, CDR1 is GTSNPN and CDR2 is SVGIG (reference sequence). CDR3 length: 15 amino acids. The CDR3 is CAWSLGLAGDDEQFF. As DNA, the CDR3 is TGTGCCTGGAGTCTCGGACTAGCGGGAGATGATGAGCAGTTCTTC.

The chain links TRBV4-3 to TRBJ2-7; 8 nucleotides agree with TRBD1. Germline CDR1 and CDR2: LGHNA and YSLEER. The CDR3 has 14 residues. After removal of 2 bases from V and 7 bases from J, the junction contained 7 bases not matched to a gene. The CDR3 protein is CASSQYQGAVEQYF. In nucleotides, the CDR3 is TGCGCCAGCAGCCAATATCAGGGGGCGGTGGAGCAGTACTTC.

The chain is built from TRBV24-1 and TRBJ2-1; D ambiguous. The CDR3 runs to 15 residues. The germline V and J ends were trimmed by 3 bases and 3 bases, with 11 bases remaining between them. From germline, CDR1 is KGHDR and CDR2 SFDVKD. DNA for the CDR3: TGTGCCACCAGTGATGAGCGAGTTTTCTACAATGAGCAGTTCTTC. This sequence encodes CATSDERVFYNEQFF.

This clone appeared a few times. The rearrangement uses TRBV27 and TRBJ2-7, with 7 bases lining up with TRBD2. In germline, CDR1 is MNHEY, CDR2 SMNVEV (reference sequence). Germline trimming cut 2 bases from V and 0 bases from J; bases unmatched to any gene: 1. This CDR3 comprises 14 residues. CDR3 protein: CASSLSGDSYEQYF. The CDR3 region has the DNA TGTGCCAGCAGTTTAAGCGGGGACTCCTACGAGCAGTACTTC.

This clone is a singleton in its sample. The J gene is TRBJ2-1, the V gene TRBV11-3, with a possible D match to TRBD2 (6 bases). V was trimmed by 9 bases and J by 5 bases, leaving 14 bases between them. The CDR3 has 13 residues. Germline CDR1 SGHNT, CDR2 YENEEA. The CDR3 loop reads CASSGGLNNEQFF. The CDR3 DNA is TGTGCCAGTAGTGGAGGGCTTAACAATGAGCAGTTCTTC.

The chain uses TRBV19 and TRBJ1-5, with 11 nucleotides matching TRBD1. The junction had 13 bases not matched to a gene; V was cut back by 6 bases and J by 6 bases. Germline V gene lookup returns CDR1 LNHDA and CDR2 SQIVND (reference sequence). The CDR3 is 17 amino acids. The CDR3, as DNA: TGTGCCAGTAGCTCCCCCCCCGGGACAGGGGGAGTTCAGCCCCAGCATTTT. Protein sequence: CASSSPPGTGGVQPQHF.